Below, 10 T cell receptor beta chains from the same sample are listed, as sequenced in a study of beta chain features in type 1 diabetes. The isolated RNA, all of it, was reverse transcribed, so expressed TCRB transcripts were what got sequenced. The table came from immunoSEQ multiplex PCR; TCRdb's copy has only in-frame clones and leaves some out. The sample lists under 450,000 clones; around 16% were seen once. Source material: naive CD4+ T cells from blood. The source of these receptors is a woman aged 18-29 years in good health.

This rearrangement joins TRBV5-4 to TRBJ2-6; 12 bases are shared with TRBD2. The J segment lost 2 bases and the V segment lost 3 bases, leaving 6 bases of the junction unmatched. Germline values: CDR1 SGHNT, CDR2 YYREEE (reference sequence). The CDR3 runs to 18 residues. The CDR3 coding sequence is TGTGCCAGCAGCTCCGCGACTAGCGGGAGCGCTGGGGCCAACGTCCTGACTTTC. The encoded protein is CASSSATSGSAGANVLTF.

This clone turned up a few times. The genes are TRBV27 and TRBJ2-1; a possible D gene is TRBD1 (8 bases). The germline gives CDR1 MNHEY, CDR2 SMNVEV (reference sequence). Trimming removed 5 bases at V and 8 bases at J, with 16 bases between. The length of the CDR3 is 14 residues. CDR3 bases: TGTGCCAGCAGTCCAAGGACAGGGAGGGATGAGCAGTTCTTC. It codes for CASSPRTGRDEQFF.

V gene TRBV19 combines with J gene TRBJ2-2; tentative D call: TRBD1 (7 bases). In germline, CDR1 is LNHDA, CDR2 SQIVND (reference sequence). The CDR3 spans 15 residues. Trimming stripped 5 bases from V and 2 bases from J, with 12 bases between. As DNA, the CDR3 is TGTGCCAGTAGTGTGACAGGGACTAACACCGGGGAGCTGTTTTTT. Translating gives CASSVTGTNTGELFF.

In its sample, this clone was seen a few times. The CDR3 DNA reads as TGTGCCTGGAGGGAACTCCTCCTAGCCGGGGAGCTGTTTTTT. Translated: CAWRELLLAGELFF. This rearrangement joins TRBV30 to TRBJ2-2; D gene ambiguous. CDR1 GTSNPN and CDR2 SVGIG come from the germline V gene (reference sequence). The CDR3 covers 14 residues. Trimming removed 3 bases at V and 6 bases at J, with 14 bases between.

Only a few counts were recorded for this clone. The CDR3 is CASRRDRQGRVTEAFF. In DNA form, the CDR3 reads TGTGCCAGCAGACGAGATAGACAGGGGAGGGTCACTGAAGCTTTCTTT. The V and J genes are TRBV2 and TRBJ1-1; 8 bases match TRBD1. This CDR3 contains 16 residues. Looked up from germline, CDR1 is SNHLY and CDR2 is FYNNEI. Trimming at V came to 6 bases and at J to 4 bases, leaving 13 bases not matched to a gene.

This clone was counted between two and nine times. The rearrangement joins TRBV7-2 to TRBJ2-7; D gene ambiguous. Trimming took off 2 bases at V and 5 bases at J, with 10 bases between the two ends. This CDR3 is built from 13 residues. The germline V gene has CDR1 SGHTA and CDR2 FQGNSA. As DNA, the CDR3 is TGTGCCAGCAGCTTATGGCAGGTCGACGAGCAGTACTTC. It translates to CASSLWQVDEQYF.

This clone was counted a few times. The chain is built from TRBV6-6 and TRBJ2-3, with TRBD1 identical over 11 bases. Trimming removed 3 bases from V and 5 bases from J; junction bases left unmatched: 7. Germline loops: CDR1 MNHNY, CDR2 SVGAGI (reference sequence). This CDR3 region has 16 residues. In DNA, the CDR3 is TGTGCCAGCAGTTATTCCGGGACAGGGGGAGAAGATACGCAGTATTTT. Encoded protein: CASSYSGTGGEDTQYF.

The V and J genes are TRBV5-4 and TRBJ1-4; TRBD1 might be the D (5 bases). The CDR3 is 14 residues long. V was clipped by 2 bases and J by 5 bases, with 10 bases between them. Germline lookup yields CDR1 SGHNT and CDR2 YYREEE (reference sequence). CDR3 coding DNA: TGTGCCAGCAGCTTCGACCGGGGGAATGAAAAACTGTTTTTT. It translates to CASSFDRGNEKLFF.

Worth noting for this clone: Other DNA sequences of this sample code for an identical CDR3. The gene calls are TRBV5-1 and TRBJ2-3; D unclear. The V end lost 4 bases, the J end lost 0 bases, and 3 bases lay between the germline ends. CDR1 and CDR2 from the germline V gene are SGHRS and YFSETQ. The CDR3 loop spans 12 amino acids. The CDR3 DNA is TGCGCCAGCAGCCCGAGCACAGATACGCAGTATTTT. Protein sequence: CASSPSTDTQYF.

This chain uses TRBV11-2 with TRBJ1-2; D is ambiguous. V lost 5 bases, J lost 8 bases, and 15 bases lay in between. The CDR3 extends over 13 amino acids. Germline CDR1 SGHAT, CDR2 FQNNGV. This CDR3 is CASSPRKGDGYTF. CDR3 DNA: TGTGCCAGCAGCCCCCGAAAGGGAGACGGCTACACCTTC.